Each of the 28 T cell receptor beta chains below was sequenced from the same sample in a study of T cell changes during pregnancy in multiple sclerosis. The repertoire was sequenced with immunoSEQ multiplex PCR; TCRdb's copy has only in-frame clones and lacks some. The repertoire holds roughly 120,000 clones, with 80% to 95% as singletons. Specimen: peripheral blood, collected in the third trimester of pregnancy. The receptors shown here come from a female donor with multiple sclerosis, enrolled in a pregnancy study.

V is TRBV30 and J is TRBJ1-1, with D maybe TRBD1 (6 bases). Germline CDR1 GTSNPN, CDR2 SVGIG (reference sequence). V dropped 0 bases and J dropped 2 bases, with 7 bases sitting between them. The CDR3 has 13 amino acids. Written as DNA, the CDR3 is TGTGCCTGGAGTGTAGGGGGAAACACTGAAGCTTTCTTT. This sequence encodes CAWSVGGNTEAFF.

V gene TRBV6-1 combines with J gene TRBJ2-1; 10 nucleotides line up with TRBD2. V lost 1 base to trimming and J lost 6 bases; unmatched junction nucleotides: 6. CDR1 and CDR2 (germline): MNHNS, SASEGT. CDR3 length equals 16 residues. The CDR3 DNA sequence: TGTGCCAGCAGTGAAGGCAGCGGGAGGGCCCCCAATGAGCAGTTCTTC. Protein: CASSEGSGRAPNEQFF.

The V and J genes are TRBV30 and TRBJ1-2; 7 bases are shared with TRBD1. There are 14 residues in the CDR3. V shed 2 bases, J shed 2 bases, and the junction held 5 bases outside the gene matches. Germline V gives CDR1 GTSNPN, CDR2 SVGIG (reference sequence). CDR3 bases: TGTGCCTGGAGTAGGCCGGGACAGAACTATGGCTACACCTTC. Its translation is CAWSRPGQNYGYTF.

The count of this clone is one. The chain has TRBV2 and TRBJ2-7; 7 bases fit TRBD1. This CDR3 is built from 13 residues. CDR1 is SNHLY and CDR2 is FYNNEI in the germline V gene. V was pared by 6 bases and J by 3 bases, with 5 bases of the junction left unmatched. The CDR3 sequence is CASRRDSGYEQYF. The CDR3 nucleotides are TGTGCCAGCAGACGGGACAGCGGCTACGAGCAGTACTTC.

The gene calls are TRBV7-2 and TRBJ2-7; 12 bases are a match to TRBD1. The germline CDR1 and CDR2 sequences are SGHTA and FQGNSA. After removal of 5 bases from V and 4 bases from J, the junction contained 12 bases not matched to a gene. CDR3 length equals 17 residues. CDR3 in amino acids: CASSGGQGATIKYEQYF. As DNA, the CDR3 is TGTGCCAGCAGCGGGGGACAGGGGGCGACGATTAAATACGAGCAGTACTTC.

The chain employs TRBV9 and TRBJ2-2; D possibly corresponds to TRBD2 (6 bases). Germline V gives CDR1 SGDLS, CDR2 YYNGEE. V was pared by 0 bases and J by 7 bases, with 16 bases between. The CDR3 runs 16 residues. CDR3 DNA: TGTGCCAGCAGCGTAGTAGCGGCATTGGGGATCGGGGAGCTGTTTTTT. Encoded protein: CASSVVAALGIGELFF.

This rearrangement joins TRBV7-2 to TRBJ2-1; TRBD2 agrees at 10 bases. This CDR3 spans 15 amino acids. Germline V gene data show CDR1 as SGHTA and CDR2 as FQGNSA. Trimming at V came to 6 bases and at J to 7 bases, leaving 9 bases not matched to a gene. CDR3 sequence reads: CASRRTSGISNEQFF. The CDR3 nucleotides read TGTGCCAGCAGAAGAACTAGCGGGATTAGTAATGAGCAGTTCTTC.

The chain combines TRBV6-5 with TRBJ1-2, with a tentative D call TRBD1 (5 bases). Germline V CDR1 and CDR2: MNHEY, SVGAGI. The CDR3 has 13 residues. V was shortened by 8 bases and J by 1 base, with 11 bases between the two germline ends. The CDR3 here is CASSKGLNYGYTF. The CDR3 DNA reads TGTGCCAGCTCGAAGGGGCTTAACTATGGCTACACCTTC.

The chain couples TRBV7-6 to TRBJ2-6; D is unclear. Trimming shortened V by 5 bases and J by 4 bases, and 15 bases separated the two germline ends. Germline CDR1 SGHVS, CDR2 FNYEAQ. The CDR3 covers 16 residues. The CDR3 sequence is CASSPPAMSGANVLTF. CDR3 nucleotides: TGTGCCAGCAGCCCTCCTGCGATGTCCGGGGCCAACGTCCTGACTTTC.

This clone was observed a single time. The rearrangement uses TRBV2 and TRBJ2-7; the D gene is possibly TRBD1 (6 bases). Germline lookup yields CDR1 SNHLY and CDR2 FYNNEI. The V end was cut by 5 bases, the J end by 3 bases, with 8 bases between. The CDR3 extends over 12 amino acids. The CDR3 bases are TGTGCCAGCAGTACAGGGAACTACGAGCAGTACTTC. This translates into CASSTGNYEQYF.

The rearrangement uses TRBV28 and TRBJ2-7, with TRBD1 identical over 11 bases. CDR3 size: 15 residues. The germline gives CDR1 MDHEN, CDR2 SYDVKM. Trimming at V came to 6 bases and at J to 2 bases, leaving 6 bases not matched to a gene. The CDR3 protein is CASSFMGQGAYEQYF. The CDR3 DNA follows: TGTGCCAGCAGCTTTATGGGACAGGGGGCCTACGAGCAGTACTTC.

The DNA for the CDR3 is TGTGCCAGCCGGGGGGAGGGCTACAATGAGCAGTTCTTC. Translating it yields CASRGEGYNEQFF. This chain uses TRBV6-5 with TRBJ2-1; 7 bases agree with TRBD2. J lost 3 bases, V lost 8 bases, and 4 bases had no gene match. CDR1 MNHEY and CDR2 SVGAGI come from the germline V gene. The length of the CDR3 is 13 residues.

J is TRBJ2-5 and V is TRBV11-3, with D possibly being TRBD2 (5 bases). With 5 bases removed from V and 1 base from J, the gap between germline ends came to 8 bases. CDR1 and CDR2 from the germline V gene are SGHNT and YENEEA. The CDR3 totals 13 residues. DNA of the CDR3: TGTGCCAGCAGCCGGGGTAGCCAAGAGACCCAGTACTTC. Protein: CASSRGSQETQYF.

The chain employs TRBV7-7 and TRBJ2-1; TRBD1 matches at 8 bases. Trimming cost V 5 bases and J 6 bases; bases outside gene matches: 3. The CDR3 is 13 amino acids. Germline assignment: CDR1 SSHAT and CDR2 FNYEAQ (reference sequence). The CDR3 DNA sequence: TGTGCCAGCAGCGAGGACAGGGCCAATGAGCAGTTCTTC. It yields the protein CASSEDRANEQFF. The variable domain in full, completed from reference TRBV7-7 and TRBJ2-1, reads GAGVSQSPRYKVTKRGQDVTLRCDPISSHATLYWYQQALGQGPEFLTYFNYEAQPDKSGLPSDRFSAERPEGSISTLTIQRTEQRDSAMYRCASSEDRANEQFFGPGTRLTVL.

The V gene is TRBV19, the J gene TRBJ1-2; no clear D gene. The CDR3 is made up of 15 amino acids. Germline lookup yields CDR1 LNHDA and CDR2 SQIVND (reference sequence). Trimming stripped 7 bases from V and 0 bases from J, with 15 bases between. CDR3 in amino acids: CASKTGRGANYGYTF. CDR3 DNA: TGTGCCAGTAAAACGGGTCGGGGAGCTAACTATGGCTACACCTTC.

The chain has TRBV5-1 and TRBJ2-5, with a tentative D call TRBD2 (6 bases). V was trimmed by 0 bases and J by 1 base, leaving 10 bases between them. The CDR3 loop spans 15 amino acids. Germline V gene data show CDR1 as SGHRS and CDR2 as YFSETQ. This chain's CDR3 is CASSLEAGRQETQYF. For the CDR3, the DNA is TGCGCCAGCAGCTTGGAGGCGGGGCGCCAAGAGACCCAGTACTTC.

This clone was recorded once. The chain links TRBV25-1 to TRBJ1-2, with TRBD1 matching 9 bases. The CDR3 sequence is 14 residues long. Germline assignment: CDR1 MGHDK and CDR2 SYGVNS. V lost 5 bases, J lost 8 bases, and 9 bases stayed unmatched. CDR3 amino acids: CASSLQGANGGYTF. The CDR3 region has the DNA TGTGCCAGCAGTTTACAGGGGGCAAATGGGGGCTACACCTTC.

The chain recombines TRBV27 with TRBJ2-7; a possible D gene is TRBD2 (5 bases). The CDR3 has 14 residues. CDR1 is MNHEY, CDR2 SMNVEV, per germline (reference sequence). With 6 bases removed from V and 4 bases from J, the gap between germline ends came to 16 bases. CDR3 amino acids: CASRFRASSYEQYF. The CDR3 nucleotides read TGTGCCAGCAGGTTTCGGGCTAGCTCTTACGAGCAGTACTTC.

The chain links TRBV9 to TRBJ1-5; no definite D call. V lost 5 bases, J lost 0 bases, and 12 bases lay in between. CDR1 SGDLS and CDR2 YYNGEE come from the germline V gene. This CDR3 contains 15 residues. The CDR3 DNA reads as TGTGCCAGCAGTGCTACAGCTTATAGCAATCAGCCCCAGCATTTT. Translation: CASSATAYSNQPQHF.

V usage is TRBV28 and J usage is TRBJ1-1; 10 bases line up with TRBD1. This CDR3 is built from 16 residues. Germline trimming cut 4 bases from V and 2 bases from J; bases unmatched to any gene: 7. The germline V gene encodes CDR1 MDHEN and CDR2 SYDVKM. CDR3 sequence: CASSSPGDRGNTEAFF. CDR3 nucleotide sequence: TGTGCCAGCAGTTCCCCTGGGGACAGGGGAAACACTGAAGCTTTCTTT.

The chain carries TRBV7-9 and TRBJ2-2, with 12 bases that match TRBD2. The V gene's germline CDR1 is SEHNR and CDR2 FQNEAQ (reference sequence). The V segment lost 7 bases and the J segment 5 bases; nucleotides outside the gene matches: 8. CDR3 length: 16 amino acids. As DNA, the CDR3 is TGTGCCAGCACTAGCGGGAGGGCCTCTACGACCGGGGAGCTGTTTTTT. Translating it yields CASTSGRASTTGELFF. The entire variable domain, with the rest obtained from reference TRBV7-9 and TRBJ2-2, is as follows: DTGVSQNPRHKITKRGQNVTFRCDPISEHNRLYWYRQTLGQGPEFLTYFQNEAQLEKSRLLSDRFSAERPKGSFSTLEIQRTEQGDSAMYLCASTSGRASTTGELFFGEGSRLTVL.

The chain joins TRBV5-1 to TRBJ2-2, with TRBD1 matching over 7 bases. The CDR3 totals 18 residues. After removal of 1 base from V and 3 bases from J, the junction contained 12 bases not matched to a gene. CDR1 is SGHRS, CDR2 YFSETQ, per germline. The CDR3 bases are TGCGCCAGCAGCTTGAGAACAGGGGTTATGTCGGACACCGGGGAGCTGTTTTTT. It codes for CASSLRTGVMSDTGELFF.

This rearrangement joins TRBV11-2 to TRBJ1-1, with 8 bases aligning to TRBD1. Germline loops: CDR1 SGHAT, CDR2 FQNNGV. V trimming: 2 bases; J trimming: 10 bases; junction bases outside the gene matches: 3. There are 12 residues in the CDR3. The CDR3 DNA follows: TGTGCCAGCAGCTTACAACAGGGGGGAGCTTTCTTT. Its protein is CASSLQQGGAFF.

This clone was seen at least ten times. J is TRBJ1-1 and V is TRBV2; D gene unclear. V gave up 5 bases and J gave up 8 bases, with 12 bases separating them. Germline-derived CDR1 and CDR2 are SNHLY and FYNNEI. The CDR3 loop spans 12 amino acids. The CDR3 protein is CASSISGPEAFF. CDR3 DNA: TGTGCCAGCAGTATTAGTGGTCCAGAAGCTTTCTTT.

The chain employs TRBV5-1 and TRBJ2-2, with 8 bases identical to TRBD2. CDR1 and CDR2 from the germline V gene are SGHRS and YFSETQ. The CDR3 sequence is 15 residues long. V lost 2 bases and J lost 4; bases outside the gene matches: 4. CDR3 sequence: CASSLTSGSTGELFF. CDR3 nucleotide sequence: TGCGCCAGCAGCTTAACTAGCGGATCCACCGGGGAGCTGTTTTTT.

The chain combines TRBV10-3 with TRBJ1-4; maybe TRBD1 (5 bases). Germline V gene lookup returns CDR1 ENHRY and CDR2 SYGVKD. This CDR3 region has 17 residues. Trimming stripped 0 bases from V and 4 bases from J, with 15 bases between. The CDR3 nucleotides read TGTGCCATCAGTGAGTCGGTACCGGTGGGGCGTAATGAAAAACTGTTTTTT. It codes for CAISESVPVGRNEKLFF.

This chain connects TRBV6-5 to TRBJ1-1; 7 bases agree with TRBD1. This CDR3 has 13 residues. The trim removed 6 bases at V and 3 bases at J, leaving 4 bases unmatched. Germline loops: CDR1 MNHEY, CDR2 SVGAGI. The CDR3 DNA sequence: TGTGCCAGCAGGGCAGGGGGGTACACTGAAGCTTTCTTT. Encoded protein: CASRAGGYTEAFF.

This chain joins TRBV9 and TRBJ1-1; 7 bases line up with TRBD1. CDR3 length equals 13 residues. CDR1 is SGDLS and CDR2 is YYNGEE in the germline V gene. Losses at the gene ends were 4 bases for V and 5 bases for J; bases not matched to a gene: 5. CDR3: CASSLGQTTEAFF. CDR3 DNA sequence: TGTGCCAGCAGCCTGGGACAGACTACTGAAGCTTTCTTT.